This TCR beta chain was observed in a study of T-cell memory formation after mild COVID-19. The table lists this clonotype with a few counts. Germline V gene lookup returns CDR1 SGHVS and CDR2 FNYEAQ. This CDR3 has 14 amino acids. V was trimmed by 5 bases and J by 8 bases, leaving 15 bases between them. TCRdb reprocessed the 5' RACE reads with MiXCR, giving one entry per CDR3 protein. The profile shows some 82,000 distinct CDR3 sequences, over 10% of them singletons. The chain joins TRBV7-6 to TRBJ1-4, with D maybe TRBD1 (5 bases). Material for sequencing was PBMCs or a T cell subset sorted from them (not recorded which). This sequence was found in a man between 18 and 35 years old who had mild COVID-19 (a few samples of this study predate the infection). Cell type and time point are not known. CDR3 nucleotide sequence: TGTGCCAGCAGCCGAATAACTGAGGGGGAAAAACTGTTTTTT. Translated, it gives CASSRITEGEKLFF.